A single sample is the source of the 25 T cell receptor beta chains below, sequenced in a study of CD8 T cells in Susac syndrome. It was with random hexamers that roughly 0.5 to 1 ug RNA was reverse transcribed. Each CDR3 protein gets one entry after TCRdb re-called the immunoSEQ multiplex PCR reads with MiXCR. The table shows roughly 130,000 distinct CDR3 sequences, with approximately 96% occurring only once. The sequencing sample was made of CD4+ T cells from PBMCs. Receptors were obtained from a human donor with multiple sclerosis.

V and J are TRBV7-9 and TRBJ2-1, with D perhaps being TRBD1 or TRBD2 (6 bases each). V was trimmed by 2 bases and J by 5 bases, leaving 16 bases between them. The CDR3 contains 16 residues. Germline V gives CDR1 SEHNR, CDR2 FQNEAQ (reference sequence). As DNA, the CDR3 is TGTGCCAGCAGCTTACGAGGGGATGGGGGGCACAATGAGCAGTTCTTC. Its translation: CASSLRGDGGHNEQFF.

The chain couples TRBV19 to TRBJ2-3; TRBD1 might be the D (6 bases). The CDR3 is made up of 13 amino acids. V was trimmed by 6 bases and J by 1 base, leaving 8 bases between them. Germline-derived CDR1 and CDR2 are LNHDA and SQIVND (reference sequence). CDR3 loop: CASRRTGTDTQYF. CDR3 sequence (DNA): TGTGCCAGTAGGAGGACAGGCACAGATACGCAGTATTTT.

The rearrangement uses TRBV12-3 or TRBV12-4 and TRBJ2-7, with a possible D match to TRBD1 (6 bases). This CDR3 has 12 residues. Trimming pared 4 bases from V and 5 bases from J, leaving 9 bases between. This CDR3 reads CASSSDRNEQYF. In nucleotides, the CDR3 is TGTGCCAGCAGTTCCGACAGGAACGAGCAGTACTTC.

The chain employs TRBV6-2 or TRBV6-3 and TRBJ2-1; 14 bases fit TRBD2. With 8 bases clipped from V and 0 bases from J, the junction kept 6 bases outside the gene matches. In germline, CDR1 is MNHEY, CDR2 SVGEGT. The CDR3 has 17 residues. CDR3 amino acids: CASVGLAGGSSYNEQFF. CDR3 coding DNA: TGTGCCAGCGTTGGACTAGCGGGAGGAAGCTCCTACAATGAGCAGTTCTTC.

The V call is TRBV18, the J call TRBJ1-5; no clear D gene. Trimming stripped 3 bases from V and 1 base from J, with 4 bases between. Per germline, CDR1 KGHSH and CDR2 LQKENI. This CDR3 is built from 13 residues. The CDR3 DNA is TGTGCCAGCTCACCCAAGAGCAATCAGCCCCAGCATTTT. This gives the protein CASSPKSNQPQHF.

The chain recombines TRBV12-3 or TRBV12-4 with TRBJ2-7; 7 bases fit TRBD1. The J segment lost 2 bases and the V segment lost 0 bases, leaving 4 bases of the junction unmatched. The CDR3 spans 15 residues. CDR3 in DNA: TGTGCCAGCAGTTTAGCGGGACAGCCCCCCTACGAGCAGTACTTC. This codes for CASSLAGQPPYEQYF.

CDR3 bases: TGCAGTGCTAGGACAGGTGACAATCAGCCCCAGCATTTT. It yields the protein CSARTGDNQPQHF. V usage is TRBV20-1 and J usage is TRBJ1-5; possibly TRBD1 for D (6 bases). With 3 bases removed from V and 3 bases from J, the gap between germline ends came to 9 bases. Germline CDR1 reads DFQATT; CDR2 reads SNEGSKA (reference sequence). The CDR3 contains 13 residues.

The chain joins TRBV20-1 to TRBJ2-7; 9 nucleotides agree with TRBD1. Germline CDR1 reads DFQATT; CDR2 reads SNEGSKA (reference sequence). The CDR3 totals 14 residues. The ends lost 3 bases at V and 2 bases at J; junction bases unmatched: 5. This CDR3 is CSASGTGIPYEQYF. The DNA of the CDR3 is TGCAGTGCTAGTGGGACAGGGATCCCCTACGAGCAGTACTTC.

This chain uses TRBV3-1 with TRBJ2-7, with TRBD1 as a possible D gene (6 bases). This CDR3 spans 15 amino acids. From germline, CDR1 is LGHDT and CDR2 YNNKEL (reference sequence). V lost 4 bases to trimming and J lost 3 bases, with 16 bases between them. CDR3 in DNA: TGTGCCAGCAGCCTGGCAGGGGTGTCAAACTACGAGCAGTACTTC. Its protein is CASSLAGVSNYEQYF.

V gene TRBV3-1 combines with J gene TRBJ2-3, with TRBD2 identical over 12 bases. There are 16 residues in the CDR3. In germline, CDR1 is LGHDT, CDR2 YNNKEL (reference sequence). V lost 5 bases and J lost 4; bases outside the gene matches: 7. The CDR3 here is CASSRQTSGRADTQYF. In DNA, the CDR3 is TGTGCCAGCAGCAGACAGACTAGCGGGAGAGCAGATACGCAGTATTTT.

The chain is built from TRBV12-3 or TRBV12-4 and TRBJ2-1; D is possibly TRBD1 (6 bases). The CDR3 has 13 amino acids. Between the trimmed V and J ends, which lost 3 bases and 10 bases, there was a span of 13 bases. For the CDR3, the DNA is TGTGCCAGCAGTTTCAGGGGAAGGTACGAGCAGTTCTTC. It yields the protein CASSFRGRYEQFF.

The chain employs TRBV4-1 and TRBJ2-1, with D possibly matching TRBD2 (5 bases). Germline assignment: CDR1 MGHRA and CDR2 YSYEKL. CDR3 size: 13 residues. The ends were cut back, 6 bases at V and 2 bases at J, with 8 bases in the middle. The CDR3 spells CASRKAAYNEQFF. The CDR3 bases are TGCGCCAGCAGAAAAGCGGCCTACAATGAGCAGTTCTTC.

The rearrangement links TRBV29-1 to TRBJ2-7; perhaps D is TRBD1 or TRBD2 (6 bases each). Germline CDR1 SQVTM, CDR2 ANQGSEA. Trimming removed 4 bases from V and 8 bases from J, with 12 bases in between. The CDR3 runs to 11 residues. Here the CDR3 DNA reads TGCAGCGTTGTTTCGGGGGACAAGCAGTACTTC. It translates to CSVVSGDKQYF.

The chain carries TRBV4-2 and TRBJ1-5; D gene uncertain. V was shortened by 0 bases and J by 0 bases, with 9 bases between the two germline ends. The CDR3 is 16 residues long. Germline CDR1 is LGHNA and CDR2 is YNFKEQ. The CDR3 DNA reads as TGTGCCAGCAGCCAAGATCTCTCTTATAGCAATCAGCCCCAGCATTTT. Translated: CASSQDLSYSNQPQHF.

The rearrangement uses TRBV20-1 and TRBJ2-7; D gene ambiguous. This CDR3 contains 13 residues. CDR1 is DFQATT, CDR2 SNEGSKA, per germline (reference sequence). V was clipped by 6 bases and J by 3 bases, with 15 bases between them. CDR3 amino acids: CSALTDGVYEQYF. The CDR3 DNA sequence: TGCAGTGCATTAACGGACGGAGTCTACGAGCAGTACTTC.

V gene TRBV12-3 or TRBV12-4 combines with J gene TRBJ1-6; a weak D match, TRBD1 (6 bases). The ends were cut back, 8 bases at V and 7 bases at J, with 15 bases in the middle. CDR3 size: 14 residues. The CDR3 loop is CASLRDIPNSPLHF. The DNA for the CDR3 is TGTGCCAGCCTAAGGGACATTCCCAATTCACCCCTCCACTTT.

V gene TRBV19 combines with J gene TRBJ2-2; the match to TRBD2 covers 9 bases. The ends lost 7 bases at V and 1 base at J; junction bases unmatched: 4. CDR3 length equals 15 residues. CDR1 and CDR2 from the germline V gene are LNHDA and SQIVND (reference sequence). Written as DNA, the CDR3 is TGTGCCAGTAAAAGGACTAGCGAGAACACCGGGGAGCTGTTTTTT. Protein sequence: CASKRTSENTGELFF.

The chain has TRBV6-6 and TRBJ1-3; weak D call: TRBD1 (5 bases). Germline loops: CDR1 MNHNY, CDR2 SVGAGI (reference sequence). The CDR3 contains 14 residues. V was clipped by 6 bases and J by 0 bases, with 9 bases between them. The CDR3 protein is CASRWDLSGNTIYF. DNA of the CDR3: TGTGCCAGCAGATGGGACCTCTCTGGAAACACCATATATTTT.

The chain is built from TRBV20-1 and TRBJ1-5; D perhaps matches TRBD1 (5 bases). CDR1 is DFQATT and CDR2 is SNEGSKA in the germline V gene (reference sequence). The CDR3 is 12 amino acids. V was clipped by 8 bases and J by 4 bases, with 12 bases between them. CDR3 sequence reads: CSLADSNQPQHF. As DNA, the CDR3 is TGCAGTCTGGCTGACAGTAATCAGCCCCAGCATTTT.

V usage is TRBV6-2 or TRBV6-3 and J usage is TRBJ2-5; 7 bases fit TRBD1. Trimming removed 0 bases from V and 5 bases from J; junction bases left unmatched: 3. CDR1 MNHEY and CDR2 SVGEGT come from the germline V gene. This CDR3 spans 14 amino acids. The CDR3 is CASSYSDRTETQYF. CDR3 coding DNA: TGTGCCAGCAGTTACTCGGACAGGACTGAGACCCAGTACTTC.

The CDR3 bases are TGTGCCAGCAGTAGGGCTAATGAAAAACTGTTTTTT. Protein: CASSRANEKLFF. The chain has TRBV2 and TRBJ1-4; unclear D gene. The germline CDR1 and CDR2 sequences are SNHLY and FYNNEI. The ends were cut back, 5 bases at V and 3 bases at J, with 4 bases in the middle. There are 12 residues in the CDR3.

This clonotype showed up just once. J is TRBJ1-6 and V is TRBV25-1; D remains ambiguous. CDR3 length equals 14 residues. CDR1 is MGHDK, CDR2 SYGVNS, per germline. Trimming cost V 3 bases and J 4 bases, with 7 bases left between them. This CDR3 reads CASSDGYYNSPLHF. CDR3 DNA sequence: TGTGCCAGCAGTGACGGTTATTATAATTCACCCCTCCACTTT.

The table lists this clonotype with a count of one. The chain recombines TRBV13 with TRBJ2-7, with D possibly being TRBD1 (6 bases). V dropped 0 bases and J dropped 7 bases, with 10 bases sitting between them. Germline V CDR1 and CDR2: PRHDT, FYEKMQ (reference sequence). The CDR3 sequence is 13 residues long. CDR3: CASSLGTGWEQYF. The CDR3 DNA follows: TGTGCCAGCAGCTTAGGTACAGGGTGGGAGCAGTACTTC.

V gene TRBV4-3 combines with J gene TRBJ1-4; no firm D call. V was cut by 0 bases and J by 8 bases, with 7 bases left in between. The CDR3 has 13 residues. Per the germline V gene, CDR1 is LGHNA and CDR2 is YSLEER. CDR3 sequence reads: CASSQDLGEKLFF. The CDR3 bases are TGCGCCAGCAGCCAAGATTTGGGGGAAAAACTGTTTTTT.

The rearrangement joins TRBV3-1 to TRBJ2-7, with a weak D call TRBD1 (6 bases). CDR3 length: 13 amino acids. V was cut by 4 bases and J by 3 bases, with 10 bases left in between. From germline, CDR1 is LGHDT and CDR2 YNNKEL (reference sequence). The CDR3 region is CASSPDSDYEQYF. CDR3 bases: TGTGCCAGCAGCCCGGACAGTGACTACGAGCAGTACTTC.